This T cell receptor (beta chain) was captured in a study of beta chain features in type 1 diabetes. Study-wide results and limits: A potential influence of HLA type upon TCRB rearrangement remained unresolved herein. A moderate, significant TCRB CDR3 shortening appeared in type 1 diabetes across four CD4+ subsets.

CD45RO/CCR7/CD25/CD127/CD95/CD27 staining was used to isolate CD4+ naive, central memory, regulatory and stem cell-like memory cells by sorting. CDR1 and CDR2 (germline): GTSNPN, SVGIG (reference sequence). The trim removed 4 bases at V and 13 bases at J, leaving 11 bases unmatched. This CDR3 spans 14 amino acids. This clone was seen a handful of times. The antigen remains undetermined. TCRB transcripts that were expressed got sequenced, as all of the isolated RNA had been reverse transcribed. Data came from immunoSEQ multiplex PCR; TCRdb stores just in-frame clones and leaves some out. Here the sample spans under 300,000 clones, 14% being singletons.

The rearrangement uses TRBV30 and TRBJ1-6; 9 nucleotides line up with TRBD1. Specimen: naive CD4+ T cells from blood. This receptor was obtained from a man aged 25-45 years with type 1 diabetes. The CDR3 loop reads CAWIQDRGFRPLHF. CDR3 bases: TGTGCCTGGATCCAAGACAGGGGGTTCCGTCCCCTCCACTTT.